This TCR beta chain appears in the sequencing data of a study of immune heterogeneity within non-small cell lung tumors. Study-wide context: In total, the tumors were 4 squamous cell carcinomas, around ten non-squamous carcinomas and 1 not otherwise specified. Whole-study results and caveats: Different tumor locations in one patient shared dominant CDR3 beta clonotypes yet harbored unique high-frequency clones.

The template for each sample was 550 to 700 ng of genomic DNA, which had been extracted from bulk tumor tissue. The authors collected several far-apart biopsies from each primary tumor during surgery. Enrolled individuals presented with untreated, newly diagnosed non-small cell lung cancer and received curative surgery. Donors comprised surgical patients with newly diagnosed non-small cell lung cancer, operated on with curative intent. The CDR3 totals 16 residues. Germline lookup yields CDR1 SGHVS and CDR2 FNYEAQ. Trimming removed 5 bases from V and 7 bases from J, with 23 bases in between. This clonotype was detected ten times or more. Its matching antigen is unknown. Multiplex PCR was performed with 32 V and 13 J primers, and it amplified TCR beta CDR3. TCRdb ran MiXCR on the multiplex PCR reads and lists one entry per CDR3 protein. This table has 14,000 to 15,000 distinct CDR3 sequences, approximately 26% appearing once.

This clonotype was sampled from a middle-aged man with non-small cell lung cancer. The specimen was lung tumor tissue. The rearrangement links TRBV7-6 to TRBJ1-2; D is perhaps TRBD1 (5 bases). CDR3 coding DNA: TGTGCCAGCAGCCTAACGGTACAGGCTCCGGGAGGTGGCTACACCTTC. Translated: CASSLTVQAPGGGYTF.